The 24 T cell receptor beta chains listed next were all sequenced from one sample in a study of cytomegalovirus exposure and HLA in healthy donors. Use of 60 Vbeta and 13 Jbeta primers characterized the PCR. Assay: immunoSEQ multiplex PCR; the TCRdb copy retains only in-frame clones and omits some. The sample contains some 110,000 clones, about 80% of which appear only once. Sequenced: PBMCs. The receptor set was obtained from a man in his forties or fifties in good health and CMV-seronegative.

The rearrangement links TRBV7-9 to TRBJ2-3; unclear D gene. CDR1 and CDR2 (germline): SEHNR, FQNEAQ (reference sequence). V lost 7 bases and J 4 bases, leaving 18 bases between the germline ends. There are 15 residues in the CDR3. CDR3 region: CASIKPGPPPDTQYF. The DNA of the CDR3 is TGTGCCAGCATTAAGCCGGGTCCACCCCCAGATACGCAGTATTTT.

V is TRBV7-2 and J is TRBJ2-2, with 10 bases that match TRBD2. After removal of 4 bases from V and 6 bases from J, the junction contained 8 bases not matched to a gene. From germline, CDR1 is SGHTA and CDR2 FQGNSA. This CDR3 is 16 amino acids long. The CDR3 reads CASSSVAGGPSGELFF. CDR3 bases: TGTGCCAGCAGCTCAGTAGCGGGGGGCCCATCCGGGGAGCTGTTTTTT. Variable domain in full (rest from reference TRBV7-2 and TRBJ2-2): GAGVSQSPSNKVTEKGKDVELRCDPISGHTALYWYRQSLGQGLEFLIYFQGNSAPDKSGLPSDRFSAERTGGSVSTLTIQRTQQEDSAVYLCASSSVAGGPSGELFFGEGSRLTVL.

This chain links TRBV18 with TRBJ1-6; no definite D call. The CDR3 contains 15 residues. The V end lost 3 bases, the J end lost 7 bases, and 13 bases lay between the germline ends. Germline assignment: CDR1 KGHSH and CDR2 LQKENI. In DNA, the CDR3 is TGTGCCAGCTCACCTCGCCTGGTCGAGAATTCACCCCTCCACTTT. Translated: CASSPRLVENSPLHF.

This chain joins TRBV6-6 and TRBJ2-7, with 9 nucleotides matching TRBD1. The V segment lost 7 bases and the J segment 2 bases; nucleotides outside the gene matches: 12. CDR1 MNHNY and CDR2 SVGAGI come from the germline V gene (reference sequence). This CDR3 region has 16 residues. CDR3 loop: CASTEGRGTGTYEQYF. CDR3 DNA sequence: TGTGCCAGCACCGAGGGGCGTGGGACAGGGACCTACGAGCAGTACTTC.

The chain links TRBV9 to TRBJ2-5; 9 bases line up with TRBD1. Germline values: CDR1 SGDLS, CDR2 YYNGEE. V lost 4 bases, J lost 2 bases, and 12 bases stayed unmatched. CDR3 length equals 17 residues. The CDR3 region has the DNA TGTGCCAGCAGCCCTCGGGACAGGGTATGGACTCAAGAGACCCAGTACTTC. Its translation is CASSPRDRVWTQETQYF.

This clone came up once. J is TRBJ2-2 and V is TRBV4-1, with a tentative D call TRBD1 (6 bases). Trimming shortened V by 1 base and J by 8 bases, and 17 bases separated the two germline ends. The CDR3 is made up of 16 amino acids. Germline CDR1 is MGHRA and CDR2 is YSYEKL. DNA for the CDR3: TGCGCCAGCAGCCAAGGCTTAAAAAGGGGGTGGGGGGAGCTGTTTTTT. This gives the protein CASSQGLKRGWGELFF.

The chain is built from TRBV19 and TRBJ2-3; D possibly corresponds to TRBD1 (6 bases). Germline CDR1 reads LNHDA; CDR2 reads SQIVND (reference sequence). CDR3 size: 16 residues. Between the trimmed V and J ends, which lost 9 bases and 0 bases, there was a span of 19 bases. The CDR3 sequence is CASNKRGKGSTDTQYF. The DNA for the CDR3 is TGTGCCAGCAACAAGAGGGGGAAGGGAAGCACAGATACGCAGTATTTT.

This clone was picked up a small number of times. V gene TRBV6-1 combines with J gene TRBJ1-1; 7 bases agree with TRBD1. The V segment lost 10 bases and the J segment 1 base; nucleotides outside the gene matches: 3. The CDR3 loop spans 12 amino acids. CDR1 and CDR2 (germline): MNHNS, SASEGT. CDR3 coding DNA: TGTGCCACCAGACAGGGGAACACTGAAGCTTTCTTT. It translates to CATRQGNTEAFF.

This chain joins TRBV29-1 and TRBJ2-7, with D possibly TRBD2 on 6 matching bases. Germline CDR1 is SQVTM and CDR2 is ANQGSEA. The CDR3 has 14 residues. V dropped 6 bases and J dropped 1 base, with 16 bases sitting between them. CDR3 nucleotides: TGCAGCGTCTGGCCGGGGGAGAATTCCTACGAGCAGTACTTC. Translating it yields CSVWPGENSYEQYF.

The J gene is TRBJ1-1, the V gene TRBV15; 8 nucleotides agree with TRBD1. Trimming at V came to 3 bases and at J to 1 base, leaving 4 bases not matched to a gene. Germline V gives CDR1 LNHNV, CDR2 YYDKDF (reference sequence). This CDR3 comprises 15 residues. The CDR3 spells CATSSEGQENTEAFF. CDR3 nucleotide sequence: TGTGCCACCAGCAGCGAGGGACAGGAGAACACTGAAGCTTTCTTT.

This sequence joins TRBV29-1 and TRBJ2-1, with a tentative D call TRBD2 (5 bases). In germline, CDR1 is SQVTM, CDR2 ANQGSEA. V was clipped by 0 bases and J by 1 base, with 13 bases between them. This CDR3 contains 16 residues. CDR3 coding DNA: TGCAGCGTTGAAGATCGGCGGGCAGGTTCCTACAATGAGCAGTTCTTC. Translation gives CSVEDRRAGSYNEQFF.

This chain joins TRBV5-1 and TRBJ1-5; no reliable D call. Trimming shortened V by 2 bases and J by 7 bases, and 10 bases separated the two germline ends. There are 13 residues in the CDR3. Per germline, CDR1 SGHRS and CDR2 YFSETQ. The CDR3 region is CASSFEGSQPQHF. The CDR3 DNA is TGCGCCAGCAGCTTTGAGGGAAGCCAGCCCCAGCATTTT.

V is TRBV5-1 and J is TRBJ2-2; TRBD2 matches at 8 bases. Trimming at V came to 4 bases and at J to 6 bases, leaving 8 bases not matched to a gene. The germline V gene encodes CDR1 SGHRS and CDR2 YFSETQ. The CDR3 extends over 15 amino acids. CDR3 bases: TGCGCCAGCAGCCCAGAGCGGGGGAAGGCCGGGGAGCTGTTTTTT. Amino acids: CASSPERGKAGELFF.

The chain has TRBV12-5 and TRBJ1-1; D not certain. The V end lost 6 bases, the J end lost 5 bases, and 10 bases lay between the germline ends. The germline V gene encodes CDR1 LGHNT and CDR2 FRNRAP. This CDR3 is built from 12 residues. The CDR3 DNA reads as TGTGCTAGTGGGTACGCGGGTACTGAAGCTTTCTTT. Translation gives CASGYAGTEAFF.

The V gene is TRBV9, the J gene TRBJ1-2; D might be TRBD1 (6 bases). CDR1 and CDR2 from the germline V gene are SGDLS and YYNGEE. V lost 2 bases and J 2 bases, leaving 10 bases between the germline ends. This CDR3 has 14 amino acids. The CDR3 DNA reads TGTGCCAGCAGCGTGGGACACTCAAACTATGGCTACACCTTC. It codes for CASSVGHSNYGYTF.

The chain carries TRBV4-3 and TRBJ1-4, with TRBD1 matching 9 bases. V was pared by 0 bases and J by 10 bases, with 9 bases of the junction left unmatched. The V gene's germline CDR1 is LGHNA and CDR2 YSLEER. CDR3 length equals 16 residues. CDR3 region: CASSQDRGQGTGKLFF. The DNA for the CDR3 is TGCGCCAGCAGCCAAGATAGGGGACAGGGAACGGGAAAACTGTTTTTT.

V is TRBV19 and J is TRBJ2-5, with D unclear. V was shortened by 3 bases and J by 5 bases, with 10 bases between the two germline ends. The CDR3 is 13 amino acids. Germline CDR1 is LNHDA and CDR2 is SQIVND (reference sequence). The CDR3 region is CASSIGYSETQYF. DNA of the CDR3: TGTGCCAGTAGTATCGGGTACTCTGAGACCCAGTACTTC.

This clone was counted a few times. This chain links TRBV7-2 with TRBJ1-4; D might be TRBD1 (5 bases). V lost 5 bases, J lost 8 bases, and 15 bases lay in between. The CDR3 is 14 amino acids. The germline V gene encodes CDR1 SGHTA and CDR2 FQGNSA. CDR3 nucleotide sequence: TGTGCCAGCAGCCAGGGCCCAACGAGGGAAAAACTGTTTTTT. It yields the protein CASSQGPTREKLFF.

The J gene is TRBJ1-3, the V gene TRBV7-9, with TRBD1 as a possible D gene (6 bases). The CDR3 is 15 residues long. Trimming removed 0 bases at V and 3 bases at J, with 9 bases between. Germline V lookup: CDR1 SEHNR, CDR2 FQNEAQ (reference sequence). The CDR3: CASSLALQGGNTIYF. DNA for the CDR3: TGTGCCAGCAGCTTAGCGTTACAGGGTGGAAACACCATATATTTT.

This clone was seen a few times. In nucleotides, the CDR3 is TGTGCCTGGAGCTTGGCAGGGGCTCAGACCCAGTACTTC. It is translated as CAWSLAGAQTQYF. The chain is built from TRBV30 and TRBJ2-5; TRBD1 is a possible D gene (6 bases). This CDR3 has 13 residues. V shed 3 bases and J shed 6 bases, with 14 bases lying between them. The V gene's germline CDR1 is GTSNPN and CDR2 SVGIG (reference sequence).

The chain couples TRBV15 to TRBJ1-1; D remains ambiguous. Germline CDR1 and CDR2: LNHNV and YYDKDF (reference sequence). V was pared by 3 bases and J by 1 base, with 15 bases between. The CDR3 sequence is 16 residues long. CDR3 sequence (DNA): TGTGCCACCAGCAGGGAGACGGCGGGTAGGAACACTGAAGCTTTCTTT. It is translated as CATSRETAGRNTEAFF.

This clone was seen more than once but under ten times. The rearrangement links TRBV6-5 to TRBJ1-4, with a possible D match to TRBD1 (5 bases). The V and J ends lost 8 bases and 7 bases respectively, with 14 bases between them. This CDR3 contains 13 residues. The germline CDR1 and CDR2 sequences are MNHEY and SVGAGI. Here the CDR3 DNA reads TGTGCCAGCGCGGGGGTAGTTGGTGAAAAACTGTTTTTT. Translated: CASAGVVGEKLFF.

CDR3 nucleotides: TGTGCCAGTAGCTCAAGCGGGACTAGCGGGGGCAATGAGCAGTTCTTC. The encoded protein is CASSSSGTSGGNEQFF. The chain is built from TRBV19 and TRBJ2-1; 14 bases map to TRBD2. Looked up from germline, CDR1 is LNHDA and CDR2 is SQIVND (reference sequence). J lost 6 bases, V lost 6 bases, and 7 bases had no gene match. The length of the CDR3 is 16 residues.

This sequence joins TRBV7-2 and TRBJ1-1; 7 bases fit TRBD1. Germline lookup yields CDR1 SGHTA and CDR2 FQGNSA. This CDR3 has 14 residues. V shed 1 base and J 8 bases; nucleotides not matched to a gene: 7. The CDR3 DNA follows: TGTGCCAGCAGCTTAGAGGGGGGACAGACCGAAGCTTTCTTT. Amino acid sequence: CASSLEGGQTEAFF.